A selection of T cell receptor beta chains follows, all from one sample in a study of identical twins. In TCRdb, the 5' RACE reads were re-called with MiXCR into one record per CDR3 protein. The sample contains around 230,000 distinct CDR3 sequences, roughly 9.4% of which appear only once. Sequencing input: memory (CD45RO+) T cells sorted from blood. The receptors stem from a woman aged 18-29 years in good health. The CDR3 runs from the conserved cysteine through the conserved F or W. The order of the fields is V gene, J gene, clone size, D gene, CDR3 DNA, CDR3 protein. D genes are given only for firm matches. Expanded clones are given a class, and other clones once, few, many or no size at all.

>TRBV4-2|TRBJ2-2|-|-
TGTGCCAGCAGCCAAGGGGACCGCAGCACCGGGGAGCTGTTTTTT
CASSQGDRSTGELFF
>TRBV29-1|TRBJ1-2|many|-
TGCAGCGTTGTAGGCGACTATGGCTACACCTTC
CSVVGDYGYTF
>TRBV4-3|TRBJ2-7|-|TRBD2
TGCGCCAGCAGCCAAAGAAGCGGGAGTAACGAGCAGTACTTC
CASSQRSGSNEQYF
>TRBV12-3/TRBV12-4|TRBJ1-6|many|TRBD1
TGTGCCAGCAGCCTGACAGGGGGCCGCTCCTATAATTCACCCCTCCACTTT
CASSLTGGRSYNSPLHF
>TRBV11-2|TRBJ2-1|many|TRBD2
TGTGCCAGCACCATAAAGGGAGTAGCGGGAGTTGGCCGCGATGAGCAGTTCTTC
CASTIKGVAGVGRDEQFF
>TRBV6-5|TRBJ2-3|many|TRBD1
TGTGCCAGCAGTTATGAGGGACAGGGTTCGCTCCTCTCCACAGATACGCAGTATTTT
CASSYEGQGSLLSTDTQYF
>TRBV6-5|TRBJ1-2|-|-
TGTGCCAGCAGTTGGGAGACAGGCTATGGCTACACCTTC
CASSWETGYGYTF
>TRBV7-9|TRBJ2-2|few|-
TGTGCCAGCAGCTCCATCACCGGGGAGCTGTTTTTT
CASSSITGELFF
>TRBV5-4|TRBJ1-2|many|-
TGTGCCAGCAGCTTACAGAACGACTATGGCTACACCTTC
CASSLQNDYGYTF
>TRBV5-4|TRBJ2-7|few|-
TGTGCCAGCAGCCGGCAGCACTACGAGCAGTACTTC
CASSRQHYEQYF
>TRBV20-1|TRBJ1-1|few|-
TGCAGTGCTAGAGAGTATACGGGGGGCACTGAAGCTTTCTTT
CSAREYTGGTEAFF
>TRBV2|TRBJ2-6|many|-
TGTGCCAGCAGGACAGTAGGGTCTGGGGCCAACGTCCTGACTTTC
CASRTVGSGANVLTF
>TRBV5-1|TRBJ2-5|many|-
TGCGCCAGACTATCACCTGGTTACCAAGAGACCCAGTACTTC
CARLSPGYQETQYF